One sample yielded the 26 T cell receptor beta chains listed below, sequenced in a study of OX40 agonist ivuxolimab in advanced cancers. Sequenced by immunoSEQ multiplex PCR; TCRdb stores in-frame clones only, minus some. This table holds around 30,000 clones, roughly 89% found once. The material sequenced was CD4+ or CD8+ T cells sorted from blood, taken in a trial of the OX40 agonist ivuxolimab. The receptors here all came from an adult with an advanced solid tumor such as melanoma, head and neck, liver or kidney cancer.

For the CDR3, the DNA is TGTGCCAGCAGCTTAGTACAGGGTGAACTCGCCGGGGCCAACGTCCTGACTTTC. Its protein product is CASSLVQGELAGANVLTF. The V and J genes are TRBV7-9 and TRBJ2-6; TRBD1 might be the D (6 bases). Germline CDR1 reads SEHNR; CDR2 reads FQNEAQ (reference sequence). This CDR3 comprises 18 residues. The V end was cut by 1 base, the J end by 4 bases, with 17 bases between.

This clone is medium-sized (0.01 to 0.1%) within its sample. V gene TRBV10-3 combines with J gene TRBJ1-1, with D tentatively TRBD1 (5 bases). Germline CDR1 reads ENHRY; CDR2 reads SYGVKD. V lost 8 bases and J lost 3, with 16 bases in between. There are 14 residues in the CDR3. The CDR3 reads CAIGAGLGYTEAFF. CDR3 bases: TGTGCCATCGGGGCGGGGTTGGGGTACACTGAAGCTTTCTTT.

V and J are TRBV2 and TRBJ2-2, with TRBD1 matching 7 bases. From germline, CDR1 is SNHLY and CDR2 FYNNEI. This CDR3 has 16 amino acids. With V trimmed by 7 bases and J by 4 bases, 12 bases remained unmatched. CDR3 protein: CASIRGDTGVTGELFF. In DNA form, the CDR3 reads TGTGCCAGCATTAGAGGGGATACAGGGGTCACCGGGGAGCTGTTTTTT. The variable domain in full, with the rest retrieved from reference TRBV2 and TRBJ2-2, is EPEVTQTPSHQVTQMGQEVILRCVPISNHLYFYWYRQILGQKVEFLVSFYNNEISEKSEIFDDQFSVERPDGSNFTLKIRSTKLEDSAMYFCASIRGDTGVTGELFFGEGSRLTVL.

The chain carries TRBV11-2 and TRBJ1-1; a possible D gene is TRBD1 (5 bases). The CDR3 consists of 15 residues. Germline V gene data show CDR1 as SGHAT and CDR2 as FQNNGV. The V and J ends lost 7 bases and 0 bases respectively, with 15 bases between them. The CDR3 nucleotides are TGTGCCAGCACACCGGGACCGGGCATGAACACTGAAGCTTTCTTT. Amino acids: CASTPGPGMNTEAFF.

This chain links TRBV5-6 with TRBJ1-5; possibly TRBD1 for D (6 bases). Germline values: CDR1 SGHDT, CDR2 YYEEEE. The CDR3 loop spans 13 amino acids. V was trimmed by 4 bases and J by 4 bases, leaving 9 bases between them. In nucleotides, the CDR3 is TGTGCCAGCAGCGGACAGCCAAATCAGCCCCAGCATTTT. Amino acids: CASSGQPNQPQHF.

The chain joins TRBV4-1 to TRBJ2-7; 9 nucleotides agree with TRBD1. V lost 3 bases and J lost 4; bases outside the gene matches: 10. Looked up from germline, CDR1 is MGHRA and CDR2 is YSYEKL. This CDR3 is built from 16 residues. This chain's CDR3 is CASSQASGTGWYEQYF. In nucleotides, the CDR3 is TGCGCCAGCAGCCAGGCCTCCGGGACAGGGTGGTACGAGCAGTACTTC.

CDR3 DNA sequence: TGTGCCAGCAGTGAATTTGGGGAGGGGGATGGCTACACCTTC. It codes for CASSEFGEGDGYTF. The rearrangement uses TRBV25-1 and TRBJ1-2, with a tentative D call TRBD1 (6 bases). Trimming removed 1 base at V and 6 bases at J, with 12 bases between. Germline CDR1 is MGHDK and CDR2 is SYGVNS. The CDR3 has 14 residues.

This sequence joins TRBV2 and TRBJ2-5; TRBD1 or TRBD2 may be the D gene (5 bases each). This CDR3 is built from 16 residues. Trimming removed 3 bases at V and 3 bases at J, with 17 bases between. The germline CDR1 and CDR2 sequences are SNHLY and FYNNEI. Here the CDR3 reads CASSDGGHRGEETQYF. The CDR3, as DNA: TGTGCCAGCAGTGATGGGGGTCACCGAGGGGAAGAGACCCAGTACTTC.

The J gene is TRBJ2-7, the V gene TRBV5-1; TRBD1 matches at 9 bases. Germline values: CDR1 SGHRS, CDR2 YFSETQ. The trim removed 3 bases at V and 6 bases at J, leaving 10 bases unmatched. CDR3 length: 15 amino acids. CDR3 sequence: CASSYPGQGYPEQYF. The CDR3 coding sequence is TGCGCCAGCAGCTATCCGGGACAGGGCTACCCCGAGCAGTACTTC.

V and J are TRBV19 and TRBJ2-2; D ambiguous. This CDR3 is built from 17 residues. V gave up 5 bases and J gave up 6 bases, with 22 bases separating them. Germline V gives CDR1 LNHDA, CDR2 SQIVND (reference sequence). CDR3 in DNA: TGTGCCAGTAGTCTGAGAGGAGCGCCCAGCCTCCCCGGGGAGCTGTTTTTT. It yields the protein CASSLRGAPSLPGELFF.

The chain is built from TRBV10-1 and TRBJ1-6, with a tentative D call TRBD1 (5 bases). Trimming took off 3 bases at V and 8 bases at J, with 32 bases between the two ends. This CDR3 has 21 residues. CDR1 and CDR2 (germline): WNHNN, SYGVQD (reference sequence). The CDR3 DNA is TGCGCCAGCAGTGAAATGTCAGGGACGTTCAGGAGACCATTTATGGATTCACCCCTCCACTTT. Encoded protein: CASSEMSGTFRRPFMDSPLHF.

The V gene is TRBV27, the J gene TRBJ2-7; D possibly uses TRBD1 or TRBD2 (6 bases each). The germline V and J ends were trimmed by 2 bases and 4 bases, with 15 bases remaining between them. The CDR3 has 15 amino acids. Germline V gene data show CDR1 as MNHEY and CDR2 as SMNVEV (reference sequence). The CDR3 is CASSLRGGGAYEQYF. The CDR3 bases are TGTGCCAGCAGTTTAAGAGGAGGGGGTGCTTACGAGCAGTACTTC.

The chain couples TRBV4-2 to TRBJ2-3, with 9 bases lining up with TRBD2. Germline V gene lookup returns CDR1 LGHNA and CDR2 YNFKEQ. The CDR3 sequence is 14 residues long. Trimming took 1 base from V and 7 from J; bases not matched to a gene: 3. The CDR3 DNA follows: TGTGCCAGCAGCCAAGGCGGGGGGGCGCATACGCAGTATTTT. Translating it yields CASSQGGGAHTQYF.

The chain couples TRBV6-6 to TRBJ2-5; D not certain. Germline CDR1 is MNHNY and CDR2 is SVGAGI (reference sequence). This CDR3 has 14 amino acids. The V and J ends lost 2 bases and 5 bases respectively, with 12 bases between them. CDR3 protein: CASSYTETWETQYF. The CDR3 DNA reads as TGTGCCAGCAGTTACACAGAGACCTGGGAGACCCAGTACTTC.

The V gene is TRBV10-1, the J gene TRBJ2-3; 7 nucleotides align to TRBD1. Losses at the gene ends were 0 bases for V and 2 bases for J; bases not matched to a gene: 5. In germline, CDR1 is WNHNN, CDR2 SYGVQD (reference sequence). There are 16 residues in the CDR3. The CDR3 DNA reads as TGCGCCAGCAGTGAGTCGCCAGGGGGAACCACAGATACGCAGTATTTT. Protein product: CASSESPGGTTDTQYF.

This chain joins TRBV6-5 and TRBJ2-2; D not certain. Germline CDR1 reads MNHEY; CDR2 reads SVGAGI. V was trimmed by 2 bases and J by 6 bases, leaving 10 bases between them. CDR3 length: 14 amino acids. The CDR3: CASSYPKDSGELFF. The DNA for the CDR3 is TGTGCCAGCAGTTACCCGAAGGATTCCGGGGAGCTGTTTTTT.

The chain couples TRBV5-4 to TRBJ2-6; a possible D gene is TRBD2 (5 bases). V shed 4 bases and J shed 0 bases, with 11 bases lying between them. CDR1 SGHNT and CDR2 YYREEE come from the germline V gene (reference sequence). The CDR3 is 16 amino acids. The DNA for the CDR3 is TGTGCCAGCAGCCGAGACGCGGGCTCTGGGGCCAACGTCCTGACTTTC. Amino acid sequence: CASSRDAGSGANVLTF. Full variable domain (missing parts from reference TRBV5-4 and TRBJ2-6): ETGVTQSPTHLIKTRGQQVTLRCSSQSGHNTVSWYQQALGQGPQFIFQYYREEENGRGNFPPRFSGLQFPNYSSELNVNALELDDSALYLCASSRDAGSGANVLTFGAGSRLTVL.

This chain links TRBV11-1 with TRBJ2-3; 15 bases line up with TRBD2. The CDR3 sequence is 18 residues long. Germline V gives CDR1 SGHAT, CDR2 FQDESV (reference sequence). With V trimmed by 3 bases and J by 5 bases, 9 bases remained unmatched. CDR3 coding DNA: TGTGCCAGCAGCTTTTTTCCGGGACTAGCGGGAGGAATAGATACGCAGTATTTT. This gives the protein CASSFFPGLAGGIDTQYF.

The rearrangement joins TRBV5-5 to TRBJ2-5, with TRBD2 matching over 13 bases. Looked up from germline, CDR1 is SGHKS and CDR2 is YYEKEE (reference sequence). This CDR3 contains 15 residues. V shed 4 bases, J shed 3 bases, and the junction held 3 bases outside the gene matches. The CDR3 loop is CASSPGTSGEETQYF. The DNA for the CDR3 is TGTGCCAGCAGCCCTGGGACTAGCGGGGAAGAGACCCAGTACTTC.

The rearrangement uses TRBV11-2 and TRBJ2-5; the match to TRBD2 covers 12 bases. V shed 3 bases, J shed 5 bases, and the junction held 10 bases outside the gene matches. From germline, CDR1 is SGHAT and CDR2 FQNNGV. CDR3 length: 17 amino acids. The CDR3 spells CASSLKGLAGGAETQYF. DNA of the CDR3: TGTGCCAGCAGCTTGAAAGGGCTAGCGGGAGGGGCGGAGACCCAGTACTTC.

The chain employs TRBV9 and TRBJ2-7, with D possibly TRBD1 on 5 matching bases. Deletions cut 4 bases from V and 3 bases from J, with 11 bases between. This CDR3 is built from 13 residues. Germline CDR1 and CDR2: SGDLS and YYNGEE. The DNA of the CDR3 is TGTGCCAGCAGCCCCTCAGACAGCTACGAGCAGTACTTC. Translated: CASSPSDSYEQYF.

The chain links TRBV28 to TRBJ2-7; D may be TRBD1 (5 bases). Germline V gene lookup returns CDR1 MDHEN and CDR2 SYDVKM. The CDR3 contains 11 residues. Trimming took 6 bases from V and 9 from J, leaving 12 bases between them. The CDR3 is CASRTDTRQYF. The CDR3 DNA follows: TGTGCCAGCAGGACAGATACCCGGCAGTACTTC.

The J gene is TRBJ2-7, the V gene TRBV28, with D unresolved. Germline loops: CDR1 MDHEN, CDR2 SYDVKM. Deletions cut 3 bases from V and 8 bases from J, with 14 bases between. The CDR3 totals 13 residues. CDR3 amino acids: CASSLSALVKQYF. The CDR3 DNA sequence: TGTGCCAGCAGTTTGTCGGCCCTTGTGAAGCAGTACTTC. Supplemented by reference TRBV28 and TRBJ2-7, the full variable domain reads DVKVTQSSRYLVKRTGEKVFLECVQDMDHENMFWYRQDPGLGLRLIYFSYDVKMKEKGDIPEGYSVSREKKERFSLILESASTNQTSMYLCASSLSALVKQYFGPGTRLTVT.

This rearrangement joins TRBV27 to TRBJ2-2; 8 bases line up with TRBD2. Looked up from germline, CDR1 is MNHEY and CDR2 is SMNVEV (reference sequence). J lost 8 bases, V lost 5 bases, and 7 bases had no gene match. The CDR3 consists of 14 residues. The CDR3 region has the DNA TGTGCCAGCAGTGGACTAGCCAGCCCTGGGGAGCTGTTTTTT. Encoded protein: CASSGLASPGELFF.

The rearrangement uses TRBV23-1 and TRBJ1-2; D remains unclear. TRBV23-1 is marked as an open reading frame, function uncertain. There are 15 residues in the CDR3. Trimming pared 4 bases from V and 6 bases from J, leaving 18 bases between. The CDR3 region has the DNA TGCGCCAGCAGTCCTTTGTCAGGTATTTGGGATGGCTACACCTTC. Its protein is CASSPLSGIWDGYTF.

The rearrangement joins TRBV27 to TRBJ1-2, with D tentatively TRBD1 (6 bases). Trimming removed 3 bases from V and 7 bases from J, with 12 bases in between. There are 13 residues in the CDR3. Germline CDR1 reads MNHEY; CDR2 reads SMNVEV (reference sequence). For the CDR3, the DNA is TGTGCCAGCAGTTTCCAGGGGTCCCCTGGCTACACCTTC. Translation: CASSFQGSPGYTF.